This is a list of T cell receptor beta chains from one sample in a study of OX40 agonist ivuxolimab in advanced cancers. Only in-frame clones appear in the TCRdb table, and some are missing; sequencing was by immunoSEQ multiplex PCR. The sample carries approximately 100,000 clones, roughly 90% recorded once. Sequenced here: CD4+ or CD8+ T cells sorted from blood, sampled in a trial of the OX40 agonist ivuxolimab. The receptor set was obtained from an adult with an advanced solid tumor such as melanoma, head and neck, liver or kidney cancer. The CDR3 runs from the conserved cysteine through the conserved F or W. Size is omitted from some rows. Given values are once, few, many or a class for expanded clones.

v_call	j_call	clone_size	cdr3_aa
TRBV6-6	TRBJ2-7	.	CASSPSGRSQYEQYF
TRBV6-6	TRBJ2-7	.	CASSPLQPYEQYF
TRBV6-1	TRBJ2-6	.	CASTKGQTGANVLTF
TRBV18	TRBJ2-5	.	CASSPSLQETQYF
TRBV25-1	TRBJ1-1	.	CASSTRTANTEAFF
TRBV2	TRBJ2-2	.	CASSPEAGSNTGELFF
TRBV28	TRBJ1-1	.	CASSLRTGNTEAFF
TRBV5-4	TRBJ2-7	.	CASSSDRVYEQYF
TRBV7-8	TRBJ2-5	once	CASSSNRDSQETQYF
TRBV7-2	TRBJ1-3	.	CASSLAAGAGNTIYF
TRBV28	TRBJ1-2	.	CASSTPWDSSNYGYTF
TRBV12-5	TRBJ1-3	.	CPRTSSGNTIYF
TRBV5-1	TRBJ2-3	once	CASGRSGFDTDTQYF
TRBV5-1	TRBJ2-6	.	CASSLVSGANVLTF
TRBV6-5	TRBJ1-2	.	CASRGSYGYTF
TRBV28	TRBJ1-5	.	CASSATFRDRASRVQHF
TRBV9	TRBJ1-1	.	CASTAGGTGNTEAFF
TRBV30	TRBJ2-2	.	CAWEGGGYTGELFF
TRBV19	TRBJ2-6	.	CASSTIHSGANVLTF
TRBV7-2	TRBJ2-5	.	CASSQTSGRQETQYF
TRBV7-3	TRBJ2-1	.	CASSSPGTSGSNEQFF
TRBV28	TRBJ1-6	once	CASSRDRDRFSPLHF